This T cell receptor beta chain stems from a study of response to subunit inactivated influenza vaccine. General study results and limits: The study's authors posited that every seasonal influenza vaccination enlists few new T cells.

MiXCR was run by TCRdb on the RT-PCR reads, yielding one entry per CDR3 protein. Here the sample spans some 500,000 distinct CDR3 sequences, 16% being singletons. On this clonotype itself: Its antigen is as yet unknown.

Germline V gene sequence: CDR1 ENHRY, CDR2 SYGVKD. Trimming removed 4 bases at V and 0 bases at J, with 10 bases between. The CDR3 sequence is 15 residues long. The sample consisted of CD4+ T cells sorted from PBMCs, taken around 2 years after vaccination. The clonotype originates from a man in his fifties or sixties who received an inactivated influenza vaccine. J is TRBJ2-1 and V is TRBV10-3, with D perhaps TRBD2 (5 bases). CDR3 DNA sequence: TGTGCCATCAGTGTACGGAGCGGCTCCTACAATGAGCAGTTCTTC. Amino acid sequence: CAISVRSGSYNEQFF.